The rows below give T cell receptor beta chains drawn from one sample of a study of T cell changes during pregnancy in multiple sclerosis. The protocol was immunoSEQ multiplex PCR, while the TCRdb copy is restricted to in-frame clones and leaves out a portion. The sample yields under 85,000 clones, 85% to 90% seen once. The source was peripheral blood, collected after pregnancy. The receptors were sampled from a female donor in good health, enrolled as a control in a pregnancy study. Both conserved end residues are part of each CDR3. Each record gives: D gene, clone size, V gene, J gene, CDR3 DNA, CDR3 protein. The D gene is left open where the match is weak. Clone sizes are given selectively: once, few, many, or a class where the clone is expanded.

.	.	TRBV18	TRBJ1-5	TGTGCCAGCTCACCACAGGGAGGAGGGAATCAGCCCCAGCATTTT	CASSPQGGGNQPQHF
TRBD1	.	TRBV11-3	TRBJ2-5	TGTGCCAGCAGCCAAAGACAGGGGGGAGAGACCCAGTACTTC	CASSQRQGGETQYF
TRBD2	.	TRBV28	TRBJ2-7	TGTGCCAGCAGCGCCTCGGGACTAGGGATGGGCGAGCAGTACTTC	CASSASGLGMGEQYF
.	.	TRBV18	TRBJ2-7	TGTGCCAGCTCACCCAGAGACAGAAGATCCTACGAGCAGTACTTC	CASSPRDRRSYEQYF
TRBD1	few	TRBV11-3	TRBJ2-7	TGTGCCAGCAGCTTGACAGGGGACGTAAACGAGCAGTACTTC	CASSLTGDVNEQYF
.	.	TRBV5-4	TRBJ2-1	TGTGCCAGCAGCTTATTAGTAAATGAGCAGTTCTTC	CASSLLVNEQFF
.	.	TRBV6-5	TRBJ2-1	TGTGCCAGCAGTCCTCGCTACAATGAGCAGTTCTTC	CASSPRYNEQFF
TRBD2	.	TRBV6-6	TRBJ2-3	TGTGCCAGCAGTTATGCTAGCGGGGACACAGATACGCAGTATTTT	CASSYASGDTDTQYF
.	.	TRBV25-1	TRBJ1-1	TGTGCCAGCATCGGGTGGGGGGGTAACACTGAAGCTTTCTTT	CASIGWGGNTEAFF
.	.	TRBV5-6	TRBJ1-5	TGTGCCAGCAGCTTGGCCGACGGGGGGATGCCCCAGCATTTT	CASSLADGGMPQHF
TRBD1	.	TRBV30	TRBJ1-6	TGTGCCTCCCGGACAGGCTCCTATAATTCACCCCTCCACTTT	CASRTGSYNSPLHF
TRBD2	.	TRBV5-4	TRBJ2-1	TGCGCCAGCAGCCTGGGACTAGCAGACAATGAGCAGTTCTTC	CASSLGLADNEQFF
.	.	TRBV6-1	TRBJ1-2	TGTGCCAGCAGTGAAGGAGATGGCTACACCTTC	CASSEGDGYTF
.	.	TRBV9	TRBJ1-1	TGTGCCAGCAGCGTAGACCCGGAAGTAGGATTCGGCGTGGGGGAGGACACTGAAGCTTTCTTT	CASSVDPEVGFGVGEDTEAFF
.	.	TRBV7-2	TRBJ2-1	TGTGCCAGCAGCATCGTGGGGGGGCTTAACAATGAGCAGTTCTTC	CASSIVGGLNNEQFF
TRBD2	.	TRBV19	TRBJ2-2	TGTGCCAGTAGTATGCGGAGCGGGGCGAACACCGGGGAGCTGTTTTTT	CASSMRSGANTGELFF
TRBD2	.	TRBV19	TRBJ2-3	TGTGCCAGTAGTATTGTAGCGGGGGGAAGCACAGATACGCAGTATTTT	CASSIVAGGSTDTQYF
TRBD1	.	TRBV6-1	TRBJ1-5	TGTGCCAGCAGCCAGACAGGGGGCAATCAGCCCCAGCATTTT	CASSQTGGNQPQHF
.	.	TRBV2	TRBJ2-1	TGTGCCAGCGGCCCCTTTGATGAGCAGTTCTTC	CASGPFDEQFF
TRBD1	.	TRBV6-4	TRBJ2-2	TGTGCCAGCAGTGGGACAGGGGGCACCGGGGAGCTGTTTTTT	CASSGTGGTGELFF
.	.	TRBV6-5	TRBJ1-1	TGTGCCAGCAGTCGCCAACTCCCCGGCGGGACTGAAGCTTTCTTT	CASSRQLPGGTEAFF
.	.	TRBV2	TRBJ1-5	TGTGCCAGCAGCGGTGGACAGACGCCTAGCCAGCCCCAGCATTTT	CASSGGQTPSQPQHF
.	.	TRBV10-1	TRBJ1-1	TGCGCCAGCAGTGAAACAAGGGGGTTGACTGAAGCTTTCTTT	CASSETRGLTEAFF
.	once	TRBV19	TRBJ1-5	TGTGCCAGTAGTACCAGGGTTATCACACTCACTCAGCCCCAGCATTTT	CASSTRVITLTQPQHF
TRBD1	.	TRBV6-5	TRBJ2-7	TGTGCCAGCAGTTATTCCGGGACAGGCAATATCTACGAGCAGTACTTC	CASSYSGTGNIYEQYF
TRBD2	.	TRBV7-8	TRBJ2-1	TGTGCCAGCAGCTTATTTCAGCGGGGGAGCTCCTACAATGAGCAGTTCTTC	CASSLFQRGSSYNEQFF
TRBD1	.	TRBV19	TRBJ1-2	TGTGCCAGTAGACCCGAGGGGGCCAGGGCTTATGGCTACACCTTC	CASRPEGARAYGYTF
.	.	TRBV4-1	TRBJ2-5	TGCGCCAGCAACAAGATGGACAGTCAAGAGACCCAGTACTTC	CASNKMDSQETQYF
TRBD2	.	TRBV19	TRBJ2-4	TGTGCCAGTAGTCCCCGGGGGGGCAAAAACATTCAGTACTTC	CASSPRGGKNIQYF
TRBD2	.	TRBV25-1	TRBJ2-7	TGTGCCAGCAGACTAGCGGGAGTCCCGGGGGAGCAGTACTTC	CASRLAGVPGEQYF
TRBD1	few	TRBV7-9	TRBJ2-7	TGTGCCAGCAGCTTAGCGACAGGGGGCAATTCCTACGAGCAGTACTTC	CASSLATGGNSYEQYF
.	.	TRBV27	TRBJ2-5	TGTGCCAGCAGTTTAAAAGGGACACCCGCGGCGGAGACCCAGTACTTC	CASSLKGTPAAETQYF
.	once	TRBV5-6	TRBJ2-7	TGTGCCAGCAGCTTGGGAGCCTACTCCCACGAGCAGTACTTC	CASSLGAYSHEQYF
.	.	TRBV27	TRBJ2-5	TGTGCCAGCAGTTTAGGCGAGACCCAGTACTTC	CASSLGETQYF
.	once	TRBV19	TRBJ2-5	TGTGCCAGTAGTCCCGGGGTCGGGGGTGCGTACTTC	CASSPGVGGAYF
.	.	TRBV30	TRBJ1-4	TGTGCCTGCGCCCGGGGGGCAACTAATGAAAAACTGTTTTTT	CACARGATNEKLFF
.	.	TRBV5-4	TRBJ2-7	TGTGCCAGCAGCTTGCCTAGTTCCTACGAGCAGTACTTC	CASSLPSSYEQYF
TRBD2	.	TRBV5-4	TRBJ2-5	TGTGCCAGCACCTCCGGGACTAGCGGGGTGAAGACCCAGTACTTC	CASTSGTSGVKTQYF
.	.	TRBV5-1	TRBJ1-3	TGCGCCAGCAGCCAGGACAACTCTGGAAACACCATATATTTT	CASSQDNSGNTIYF